One sample yielded the 12 T cell receptor beta chains listed below, sequenced in a study of cytomegalovirus exposure and HLA in healthy donors. 60 Vbeta and 13 Jbeta primers were used in PCR. Measured with immunoSEQ multiplex PCR; TCRdb has only the in-frame clones, and not every one. The repertoire includes 150,000 to 200,000 clones, around 81% of them detected once, and approximately 2.2% sits in the top ten. The material sequenced was PBMCs. The receptors were sampled from a woman under 40 in good health and CMV-seropositive.

This clone has only a few counts. This sequence joins TRBV5-4 and TRBJ1-2; 9 positions match TRBD1. Germline V gene sequence: CDR1 SGHNT, CDR2 YYREEE (reference sequence). The CDR3 covers 17 residues. V lost 5 bases, J lost 6 bases, and 17 bases stayed unmatched. CDR3 in amino acids: CASRNPGQGLLGDGYTF. CDR3 DNA sequence: TGTGCCAGCAGGAATCCGGGACAGGGCCTTTTGGGGGATGGCTACACCTTC. Combining the CDR3 with reference TRBV5-4 and TRBJ1-2 gives the whole variable domain ETGVTQSPTHLIKTRGQQVTLRCSSQSGHNTVSWYQQALGQGPQFIFQYYREEENGRGNFPPRFSGLQFPNYSSELNVNALELDDSALYLCASRNPGQGLLGDGYTFGSGTRLTVV.

About this clone itself: Given the absence of the conserved phenylalanine or tryptophan at the CDR3 end, a read error is likely. The V call is TRBV6-7, the J call TRBJ2-7, with 9 bases matching TRBD1. TRBV6-7 is designated an ORF whose function remains uncertain. The CDR3 is 13 residues long. J was trimmed by 1 base and V by 11 bases; bases with no gene match: 6. The CDR3 loop is CARKQGASYEQYL. DNA of the CDR3: TGTGCCCGCAAACAGGGGGCATCCTACGAGCAGTACCTC.

This chain links TRBV10-3 with TRBJ2-7, with D possibly TRBD2 on 5 matching bases. This CDR3 is built from 12 residues. The germline gives CDR1 ENHRY, CDR2 SYGVKD. The V gene lost 0 bases and the J gene lost 7 bases, with 7 bases spanning the gap. CDR3 in DNA: TGTGCCATCAGTGAGTCCACGGGGGAGCAGTACTTC. This codes for CAISESTGEQYF.

This clone was counted a single time. The chain couples TRBV5-1 to TRBJ2-7, with 9 bases fitting TRBD1. The V and J ends lost 4 bases and 7 bases, in that order; junction bases with no gene match: 9. Germline V gives CDR1 SGHRS, CDR2 YFSETQ. The length of the CDR3 is 14 residues. The CDR3 loop is CASSRGTGRLEQYF. The CDR3, as DNA: TGCGCCAGCAGCCGTGGGACAGGGAGATTGGAGCAGTACTTC.

The chain employs TRBV7-6 and TRBJ2-7; the D is unclear. Trimming took 4 bases from V and 1 from J, leaving 14 bases between them. Germline values: CDR1 SGHVS, CDR2 FNYEAQ. The CDR3 extends over 15 amino acids. Here the CDR3 reads CASSSLFGESYEQYF. The CDR3 bases are TGTGCCAGCAGCTCCCTTTTTGGAGAGTCCTACGAGCAGTACTTC.

This clone has only a few counts. Sequence at one end of the junction differs from germline and may be a read error. The chain employs TRBV13 and TRBJ2-1; TRBD2 matches 7 bases. Germline-derived CDR1 and CDR2 are PRHDT and FYEKMQ (reference sequence). The CDR3 contains 14 residues. The CDR3 spells CASSLGTIYNEQFF. The CDR3 bases are TGTGCCAGCAGCCTAGGGACTATATACAATGAGCAGTTCTTC.

In this sample, this clone turned up once. This sequence joins TRBV29-1 and TRBJ1-2, with D maybe TRBD1 (6 bases). V was shortened by 6 bases and J by 8 bases, with 13 bases between the two germline ends. This CDR3 is 11 amino acids long. Per germline, CDR1 SQVTM and CDR2 ANQGSEA. The CDR3 spells CSVTPQGGYTF. CDR3 DNA sequence: TGCAGCGTGACGCCCCAGGGGGGCTACACCTTC. Looking up the rest from reference TRBV29-1 and TRBJ1-2 gives the full variable domain: SAVISQKPSRDICQRGTSLTIQCQVDSQVTMMFWYRQQPGQSLTLIATANQGSEATYESGFVIDKFPISRPNLTFSTLTVSNMSPEDSSIYLCSVTPQGGYTFGSGTRLTVV.

CDR3 loop: CASSSYLGEQPQHF. As DNA, the CDR3 is TGTGCCAGCAGCAGTTATTTGGGAGAGCAGCCCCAGCATTTT. V is TRBV2 and J is TRBJ1-5; D is unresolved. The V gene's germline CDR1 is SNHLY and CDR2 FYNNEI. V was shortened by 6 bases and J by 7 bases, with 16 bases between the two germline ends. The CDR3 spans 14 residues.

This chain links TRBV2 with TRBJ2-3, with TRBD1 as a possible D gene (5 bases). This CDR3 is built from 15 residues. The germline V and J ends were trimmed by 2 bases and 0 bases, with 9 bases remaining between them. Germline-derived CDR1 and CDR2 are SNHLY and FYNNEI. The CDR3 bases are TGTGCCAGCAGTGAATTTTCAGGGAGCACAGATACGCAGTATTTT. Encoded protein: CASSEFSGSTDTQYF.

This clone was detected only a few times. The rearrangement uses TRBV7-9 and TRBJ1-2; D is possibly TRBD1 (5 bases). Trimming removed 1 base at V and 7 bases at J, with 10 bases between. The CDR3 is made up of 13 amino acids. Germline CDR1 reads SEHNR; CDR2 reads FQNEAQ (reference sequence). Here the CDR3 DNA reads TGTGCCAGCAGCTTAGGACAGCAAATTGGCTACACCTTC. Protein: CASSLGQQIGYTF.

The V call is TRBV6-5, the J call TRBJ1-5, with a weak D call TRBD1 (5 bases). V was cut by 8 bases and J by 0 bases, with 14 bases left in between. This CDR3 is 15 amino acids long. Germline V gene lookup returns CDR1 MNHEY and CDR2 SVGAGI. CDR3 coding DNA: TGTGCCAGCCGGGAGGGGACGGTTAGCAATCAGCCCCAGCATTTT. Translating it yields CASREGTVSNQPQHF.

The chain employs TRBV7-7 and TRBJ2-5; TRBD1 might be the D (7 bases). The germline V gene has CDR1 SSHAT and CDR2 FNYEAQ (reference sequence). The CDR3 has 15 residues. V was cut by 2 bases and J by 1 base, with 11 bases left in between. Here the CDR3 reads CASSLRRGRQETQYF. DNA of the CDR3: TGTGCCAGCAGCTTAAGGAGGGGGCGCCAAGAGACCCAGTACTTC.